This T cell receptor (beta chain) was captured in a study of shared clonotypes between healthy human individuals. Across the study: CD8 memory received one plate per donor, CD8 naive two, CD4 memory three and CD4 naive three.

CDR1 is MNHEY and CDR2 is SMNVEV in the germline V gene (reference sequence). V was clipped by 4 bases and J by 0 bases, with 10 bases between them. This CDR3 region has 15 residues. Authors' analysis steps: Junction-only sequences produced by ImmunoSEQ had no quality scores, so filtering differed. TCRdb's table, derived via immunoSEQ multiplex PCR, lists solely in-frame clones and lacks some. That table furnishes V, J and clone size, whereas the DNA furnished D and trimming. The sample includes almost 750,000 clones, roughly 72% of them seen just once. Healthy adults negative for HIV, lacking recent acute infections or vaccinations, served as donors. All the donors were Caucasian adults who lived in Nashville, Tennessee.

The chain links TRBV27 to TRBJ1-5, with D maybe TRBD1 (5 bases). This clonotype was sampled from a woman aged 30 to 39 in good health. Material: memory CD4+ T cells sorted from blood. This sample's subset: CD45RA-negative fraction. The CDR3 sequence is CASSWDRNSNQPQHF. Here the CDR3 DNA reads TGTGCCAGCAGTTGGGACCGAAATAGCAATCAGCCCCAGCATTTT.